This T cell receptor beta chain comes out of a study of T cells in women clearing cervical HPV infection. Study at large: No precancer developed; the control's incident HPV16 infection cleared within 12 months. Controls gave blood once infection was undetectable; cases at lesion identification. Cases' blood sampling followed lesion detection by median approximately 150 days (90 to 200).

MY09/MY11 PCR detected cervical HPV DNA; dot-blot assigned genotypes. Profiling relied on immunoSEQ multiplex PCR, and the TCRdb table lists in-frame clones only, not all of them. The sample table includes more than 20,000 clones. Material: blood buffy coat. This receptor was obtained from a woman between 18 and 70 years old with a cervical HPV16 infection that either progressed to CIN3+ or cleared (not recorded which).

The CDR3: CSVDGTDYGYTF. The DNA read from the CDR3 is TGCAGCGTTGATGGGACAGACTATGGC. The genes are TRBV29-1 and TRBJ1-2, with 7 bases that match TRBD1. The read is 3 residues too short to cover the CDR3 end, so that end is filled in from the germline J gene. Trimming at V came to 3 bases and at J to 3 bases, leaving 1 base not matched to a gene. The CDR3 is 12 residues long. From germline, CDR1 is SQVTM and CDR2 ANQGSEA.